This T cell receptor beta chain was profiled in a study of blood T cell repertoires in COVID-19. Generated by immunoSEQ multiplex PCR, the TCRdb table keeps only in-frame clones and is missing some. The sample has roughly 70,000 clones, around 90% seen once; the top ten hold 6% to 8%. V lost 3 bases to trimming and J lost 7 bases; unmatched junction nucleotides: 8. Germline V gene data show CDR1 as SGHRS and CDR2 as YFSETQ. The CDR3 has 14 residues. The chain recombines TRBV5-1 with TRBJ1-1; the match to TRBD1 covers 8 bases. Sequencing was carried out using peripheral blood. The clonotype originates from a woman older than 75 with active COVID-19. The CDR3 DNA follows: TGCGCCAGCAGCTACGACGGACAGGGAGGTGAAGCTTTCTTT. Protein product: CASSYDGQGGEAFF.